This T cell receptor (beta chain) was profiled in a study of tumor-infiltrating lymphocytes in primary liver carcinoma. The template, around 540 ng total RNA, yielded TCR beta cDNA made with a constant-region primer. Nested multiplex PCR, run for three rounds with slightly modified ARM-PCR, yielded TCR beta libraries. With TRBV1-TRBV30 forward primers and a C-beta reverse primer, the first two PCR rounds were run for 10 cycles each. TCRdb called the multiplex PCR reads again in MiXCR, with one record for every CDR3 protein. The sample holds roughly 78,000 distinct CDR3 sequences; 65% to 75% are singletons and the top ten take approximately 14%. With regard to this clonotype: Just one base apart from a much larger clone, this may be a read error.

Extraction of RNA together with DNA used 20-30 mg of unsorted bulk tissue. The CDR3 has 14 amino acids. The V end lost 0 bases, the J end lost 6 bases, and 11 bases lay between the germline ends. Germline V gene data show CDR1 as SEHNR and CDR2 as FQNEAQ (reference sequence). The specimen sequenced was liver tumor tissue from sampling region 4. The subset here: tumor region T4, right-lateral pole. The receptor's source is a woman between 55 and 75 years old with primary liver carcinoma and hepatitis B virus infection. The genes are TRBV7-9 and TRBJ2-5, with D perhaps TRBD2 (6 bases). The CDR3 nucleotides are TGTGCCAGCAGCTTAGCGACGGGAGCCCAGACCCAGTACTTC. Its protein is CASSLATGAQTQYF.